What follows are 14 T cell receptor beta chains derived from one specimen sequenced in a study of CD8 T cells in ankylosing spondylitis. From the 5' RACE reads, TCRdb called clonotypes with MiXCR, one entry per CDR3 protein. This sample carries about 340,000 distinct CDR3 sequences, approximately 14% of them seen once, and the ten largest clones take about 1%. The sequencing sample was made of blood, either unsorted or a sorted T cell fraction (not recorded which). Every receptor here comes from a male donor with ankylosing spondylitis or in good health (not recorded which).

This clonotype was seen a few times. V usage is TRBV12-3 or TRBV12-4 and J usage is TRBJ1-5, with TRBD1 matching over 10 bases. V gave up 6 bases and J gave up 1 base; unmatched junction bases: 3. The CDR3 loop spans 15 amino acids. CDR3 amino acids: CASRDRGQSNQPQHF. The CDR3 DNA sequence: TGTGCCAGCAGAGACAGGGGGCAGAGCAATCAGCCCCAGCATTTT.

This clonotype was counted a few times. Relative to the germline gene, one junction end is altered; a read error may explain this. V usage is TRBV12-3 or TRBV12-4 and J usage is TRBJ1-1, with D tentatively TRBD1 (6 bases). CDR3 size: 17 residues. The DNA of the CDR3 is TGTGCCAGCAGACCCCCACAGGGTGGCGCGGTGAAGACTGAAGCTTTCTTT. It is translated as CASRPPQGGAVKTEAFF.

The chain is built from TRBV5-1 and TRBJ2-3, with 10 bases that match TRBD2. Unmatched junction bases numbered 11, after V lost 1 base and J lost 6 bases. This CDR3 spans 17 amino acids. Germline assignment: CDR1 SGHRS and CDR2 YFSETQ. CDR3 loop: CASSLIQRGGNEDTQYF. Written as DNA, the CDR3 is TGCGCCAGCAGCTTGATTCAGCGGGGGGGAAACGAGGATACGCAGTATTTT.

In its sample, this clonotype was seen a few times. The rearrangement uses TRBV7-8 and TRBJ2-3; no definite D call. Germline CDR1 SGHVS, CDR2 FQNEAQ. V lost 5 bases, J lost 4 bases, and 13 bases lay in between. The CDR3 sequence is 14 residues long. CDR3 region: CASSLPNRADTQYF. DNA of the CDR3: TGTGCCAGCAGCCTTCCAAATCGGGCAGATACGCAGTATTTT.

In this sample, this clonotype turned up a few times. V usage is TRBV7-2 and J usage is TRBJ1-5, with 9 bases identical to TRBD1. The germline V gene has CDR1 SGHTA and CDR2 FQGNSA. The CDR3 sequence is 14 residues long. V lost 5 bases to trimming and J lost 4 bases; unmatched junction nucleotides: 3. This CDR3 is CASSVDRGNQPQHF. DNA for the CDR3: TGTGCCAGCAGCGTAGACAGGGGGAATCAGCCCCAGCATTTT. The variable domain in full, with the rest retrieved from reference TRBV7-2 and TRBJ1-5, is GAGVSQSPSNKVTEKGKDVELRCDPISGHTALYWYRQSLGQGLEFLIYFQGNSAPDKSGLPSDRFSAERTGGSVSTLTIQRTQQEDSAVYLCASSVDRGNQPQHFGDGTRLSIL.

This clonotype was picked up a small number of times. The CDR3, as DNA: TGTGCCAGCTCACCACAGGGGCAATCTAATCAGCCCCAGCATTTT. Protein: CASSPQGQSNQPQHF. The rearrangement joins TRBV18 to TRBJ1-5; weak D call: TRBD1 (5 bases). CDR3 size: 15 residues. CDR1 is KGHSH, CDR2 LQKENI, per germline. V lost 1 base to trimming and J lost 4 bases, with 11 bases between them.

This clonotype came up many times. V is TRBV6-1 and J is TRBJ2-7, with 8 bases aligning to TRBD1. V was clipped by 2 bases and J by 1 base; unmatched bases: 7. The CDR3 sequence is 16 residues long. Germline V gene lookup returns CDR1 MNHNS and CDR2 SASEGT. CDR3 sequence: CASSERTGLSSYEQYF. As DNA, the CDR3 is TGTGCCAGCAGTGAAAGGACAGGGCTCTCTTCCTACGAGCAGTACTTC.

V and J are TRBV10-3 and TRBJ2-6; 7 bases map to TRBD2. Per the germline V gene, CDR1 is ENHRY and CDR2 is SYGVKD. The CDR3 contains 14 residues. V was clipped by 6 bases and J by 3 bases; unmatched bases: 2. The chain's CDR3 is CAISGTNGANVLTF. The CDR3 DNA reads as TGTGCCATCAGCGGGACTAATGGGGCCAACGTCCTGACTTTC.

This rearrangement joins TRBV20-1 to TRBJ2-7, with 8 bases aligning to TRBD1. CDR1 and CDR2 from the germline V gene are DFQATT and SNEGSKA (reference sequence). J was trimmed by 2 bases and V by 6 bases; bases with no gene match: 12. This CDR3 has 15 residues. For the CDR3, the DNA is TGCAGTGCCGGAGGCCGGGGGACAGGAACCTACGAGCAGTACTTC. Its protein product is CSAGGRGTGTYEQYF.

A few counts support this clonotype. This chain links TRBV7-2 with TRBJ1-1; D is unclear. Germline V lookup: CDR1 SGHTA, CDR2 FQGNSA. V shed 3 bases and J shed 7 bases, with 12 bases lying between them. This CDR3 region has 13 residues. The CDR3 nucleotides are TGTGCCAGCAGCTTTACAGTACAACTTGAAGCTTTCTTT. Its translation: CASSFTVQLEAFF.

This clonotype occurred a few times. This chain links TRBV20-1 with TRBJ2-7; D perhaps matches TRBD2 (7 bases). Germline V gene lookup returns CDR1 DFQATT and CDR2 SNEGSKA (reference sequence). The length of the CDR3 is 15 residues. Trimming pared 3 bases from V and 2 bases from J, leaving 17 bases between. The CDR3 DNA reads TGCAGTGCTAGCCTCGGCGGGGGCCTTACCTACGAGCAGTACTTC. This gives the protein CSASLGGGLTYEQYF.

This clonotype was seen ten or more times. The rearrangement uses TRBV12-3 or TRBV12-4 and TRBJ2-1; D unresolved. The ends were cut back, 6 bases at V and 3 bases at J, with 12 bases in the middle. The CDR3 length is 14 residues. CDR3 protein: CASSLREVYNEQFF. The CDR3 bases are TGTGCCAGCAGCCTCCGAGAGGTCTACAATGAGCAGTTCTTC.

This clonotype showed up just a few times. CDR3 DNA: TGTGCCAGCAGCCATATCCAGGGGAACAATGAGCAGTTCTTC. It is translated as CASSHIQGNNEQFF. The genes are TRBV11-2 and TRBJ2-1; perhaps TRBD1 as D (6 bases). The CDR3 consists of 14 residues. With 5 bases removed from V and 5 bases from J, the gap between germline ends came to 13 bases. CDR1 SGHAT and CDR2 FQNNGV come from the germline V gene.

This clonotype was picked up one time. V gene TRBV12-3 or TRBV12-4 combines with J gene TRBJ2-5, with 11 nucleotides matching TRBD2. The junction had 9 bases not matched to a gene; V was cut back by 10 bases and J by 5 bases. This CDR3 has 14 amino acids. CDR3 loop: CATSSGGTAETQYF. The DNA for the CDR3 is TGTGCCACCTCTAGCGGGGGGACAGCGGAGACCCAGTACTTC.